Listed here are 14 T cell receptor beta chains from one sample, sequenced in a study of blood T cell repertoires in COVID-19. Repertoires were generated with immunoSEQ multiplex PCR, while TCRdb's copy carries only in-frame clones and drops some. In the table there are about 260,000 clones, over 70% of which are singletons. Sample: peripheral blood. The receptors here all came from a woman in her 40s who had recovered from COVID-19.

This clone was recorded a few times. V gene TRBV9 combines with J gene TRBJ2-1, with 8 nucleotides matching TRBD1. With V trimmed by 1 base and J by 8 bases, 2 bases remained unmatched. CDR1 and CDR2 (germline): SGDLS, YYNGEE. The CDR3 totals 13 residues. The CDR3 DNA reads TGTGCCAGCAGCGTACAGGGACAGGATGAGCAGTTCTTC. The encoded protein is CASSVQGQDEQFF.

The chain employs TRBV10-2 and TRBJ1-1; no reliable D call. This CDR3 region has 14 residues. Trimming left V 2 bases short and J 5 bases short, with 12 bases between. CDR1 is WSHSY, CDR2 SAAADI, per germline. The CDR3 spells CASSEPSSVTEAFF. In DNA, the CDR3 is TGCGCCAGCAGTGAGCCGTCGAGTGTGACTGAAGCTTTCTTT.

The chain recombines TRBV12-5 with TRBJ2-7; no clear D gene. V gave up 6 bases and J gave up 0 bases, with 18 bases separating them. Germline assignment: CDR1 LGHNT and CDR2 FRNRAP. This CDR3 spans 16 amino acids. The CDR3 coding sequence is TGTGCTAGTGGCCCATCCCTAACTTATAGCTCCTACGAGCAGTACTTC. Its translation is CASGPSLTYSSYEQYF.

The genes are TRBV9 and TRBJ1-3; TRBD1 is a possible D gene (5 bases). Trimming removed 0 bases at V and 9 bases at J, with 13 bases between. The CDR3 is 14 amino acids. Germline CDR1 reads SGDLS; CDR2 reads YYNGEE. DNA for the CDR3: TGTGCCAGCAGCGTAGGAAACAGGCAGCCCACCATATATTTT. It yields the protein CASSVGNRQPTIYF.

In DNA form, the CDR3 reads TGTGCCAGCAGCTTAGAGGCAGATCAGCCCCAGCATTTT. Translating gives CASSLEADQPQHF. V usage is TRBV11-2 and J usage is TRBJ1-5; D is uncertain. Germline V CDR1 and CDR2: SGHAT, FQNNGV. V was pared by 0 bases and J by 5 bases, with 5 bases between. The CDR3 is made up of 13 amino acids.

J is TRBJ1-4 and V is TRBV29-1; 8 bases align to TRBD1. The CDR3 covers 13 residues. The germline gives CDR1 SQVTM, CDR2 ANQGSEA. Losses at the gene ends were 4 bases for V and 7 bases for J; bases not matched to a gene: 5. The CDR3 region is CSVAQQGGEKLFF. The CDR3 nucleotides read TGCAGCGTTGCTCAACAGGGGGGTGAAAAACTGTTTTTT.

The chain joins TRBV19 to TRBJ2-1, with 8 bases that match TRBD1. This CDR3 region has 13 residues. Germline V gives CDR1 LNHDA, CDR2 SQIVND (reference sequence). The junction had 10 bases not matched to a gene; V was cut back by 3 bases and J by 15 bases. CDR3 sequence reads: CASSIQLQGDPFF. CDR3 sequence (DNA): TGTGCCAGTAGTATCCAGCTACAGGGGGATCCGTTCTTC.

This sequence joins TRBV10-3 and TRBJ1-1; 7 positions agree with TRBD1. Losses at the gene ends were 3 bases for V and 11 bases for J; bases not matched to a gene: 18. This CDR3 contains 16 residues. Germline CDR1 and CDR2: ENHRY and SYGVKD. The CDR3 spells CAISERGGRQGGDAFF. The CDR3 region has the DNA TGTGCCATCAGTGAAAGAGGGGGTCGACAGGGCGGTGACGCTTTCTTT.

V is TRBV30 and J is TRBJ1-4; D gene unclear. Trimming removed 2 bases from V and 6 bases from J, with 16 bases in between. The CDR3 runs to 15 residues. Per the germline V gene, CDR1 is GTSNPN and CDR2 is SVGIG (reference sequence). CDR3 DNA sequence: TGTGCCTGGAGTAAAAGGGCCAGGAGGGATGAAAAACTGTTTTTT. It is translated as CAWSKRARRDEKLFF.

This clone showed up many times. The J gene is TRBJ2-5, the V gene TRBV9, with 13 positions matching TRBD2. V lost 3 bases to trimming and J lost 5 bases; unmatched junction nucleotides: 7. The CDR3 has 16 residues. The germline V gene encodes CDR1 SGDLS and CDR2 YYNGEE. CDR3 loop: CASSGISGLAGETQYF. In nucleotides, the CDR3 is TGTGCCAGCAGCGGAATCTCGGGACTAGCGGGGGAGACCCAGTACTTC.

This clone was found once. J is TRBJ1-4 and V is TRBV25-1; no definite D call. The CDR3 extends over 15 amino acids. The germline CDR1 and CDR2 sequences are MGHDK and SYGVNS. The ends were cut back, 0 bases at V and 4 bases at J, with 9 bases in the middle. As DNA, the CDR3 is TGTGCCAGCAGTGAATATCCAGGAGGTAATGAAAAACTGTTTTTT. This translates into CASSEYPGGNEKLFF.

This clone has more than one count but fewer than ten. The CDR3 reads CASSLMDGVYGYTF. The CDR3 DNA is TGCGCCAGCAGCTTGATGGACGGGGTCTATGGCTACACCTTC. This chain connects TRBV5-1 to TRBJ1-2; D call uncertain. CDR3 length: 14 residues. The V end lost 1 base, the J end lost 4 bases, and 11 bases lay between the germline ends. Germline CDR1 reads SGHRS; CDR2 reads YFSETQ.

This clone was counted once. The CDR3 sequence is CASSPHRGGNEQYF. The CDR3 DNA is TGTGCCAGCAGTCCCCATAGGGGGGGCAACGAGCAGTACTTC. This rearrangement joins TRBV6-5 to TRBJ2-7; D is possibly TRBD2 (7 bases). The CDR3 has 14 amino acids. Between the trimmed V and J ends, which lost 5 bases and 5 bases, there was a span of 16 bases. Germline V gene sequence: CDR1 MNHEY, CDR2 SVGAGI.

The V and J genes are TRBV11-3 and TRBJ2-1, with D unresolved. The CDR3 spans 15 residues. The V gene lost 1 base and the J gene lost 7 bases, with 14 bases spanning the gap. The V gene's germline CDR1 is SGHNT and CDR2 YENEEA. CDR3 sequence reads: CASSLGVSAWNEQFF. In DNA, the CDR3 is TGTGCCAGCAGCTTAGGGGTCTCAGCGTGGAATGAGCAGTTCTTC.